A selection of T cell receptor beta chains follows, all from one sample in a study of CD8+CD57+ T cells in acquired aplastic anemia. TCRdb re-derived calls from the reads in MiXCR, one entry per CDR3 protein. The table shows more than 150,000 distinct CDR3 sequences, with roughly half occurring only once. The sample consisted of sorted CD4+, CD8+, or CD8+CD57+ T cells (not recorded which) from PBMCs. The receptors were gathered from a human donor with aplastic anemia. CDR3s include the opening cysteine and the closing phenylalanine or tryptophan. The D gene is left open where the match is weak. Clone size is shown for a subset of rows, as once, few, many or a class of expanded clone.

V	J	size	D	CDR3	DNA
TRBV2	TRBJ2-2	-	-	CASRQDLWTGELFF	TGTGCCAGCAGACAAGATCTTTGGACCGGGGAGCTGTTTTTT
TRBV5-1	TRBJ2-5	-	-	CASSWGAGAGKETQYF	TGCGCCAGCAGCTGGGGGGCCGGAGCGGGGAAAGAGACCCAGTACTTC
TRBV20-1	TRBJ2-7	-	-	CSANTWGYEQYF	TGCAGTGCTAATACATGGGGCTACGAGCAGTACTTC
TRBV15	TRBJ2-7	-	-	CATSRDRSSYEQYF	TGTGCCACCAGCAGAGATAGGAGCTCCTACGAGCAGTACTTC
TRBV20-1	TRBJ1-4	many	-	CSARDRRGAEKLFF	TGCAGTGCTAGAGATCGGCGGGGTGCTGAAAAACTGTTTTTT
TRBV20-1	TRBJ2-7	-	-	CSASEGGPVVEQYF	TGCAGTGCTAGTGAGGGAGGCCCGGTCGTCGAGCAGTACTTC
TRBV7-9	TRBJ2-7	-	-	CASSSSKVYEQYF	TGTGCCAGCAGCTCCTCTAAGGTCTACGAGCAGTACTTC
TRBV2	TRBJ2-3	-	TRBD2	CASSGTRGGTDTQYF	TGTGCCAGCAGTGGGACTAGAGGGGGCACAGATACGCAGTATTTT
TRBV11-2	TRBJ2-3	-	TRBD2	CASSPRVSGGAGDTQYF	TGTGCCAGCAGCCCTCGCGTTAGCGGGGGGGCAGGAGATACGCAGTATTTT
TRBV19	TRBJ2-7	few	-	CASSIVAGVEQYF	TGTGCCAGTAGTATCGTGGCAGGGGTCGAGCAGTACTTC
TRBV3-1	TRBJ1-2	few	TRBD1	CASRFRDSGSGYTF	TGTGCCAGCAGATTCCGGGACAGCGGATCTGGCTACACCTTC
TRBV7-8	TRBJ1-1	-	-	CASSLAETEAFF	TGTGCCAGCAGCCTCGCAGAGACTGAAGCTTTCTTT
TRBV4-2	TRBJ2-5	once	TRBD1	CASSHGRTGTGSRETQYF	TGTGCCAGCAGCCACGGTAGGACCGGGACAGGGAGTCGAGAGACCCAGTACTTC
TRBV30	TRBJ1-2	-	-	CAWRRDLLGYTF	TGTGCCTGGAGGAGGGATTTATTGGGCTACACCTTC
TRBV12-3/TRBV12-4	TRBJ2-5	-	TRBD1	CASSFMTGGEETQYF	TGTGCCAGCAGTTTTATGACAGGGGGCGAAGAGACCCAGTACTTC
TRBV5-4	TRBJ2-2	few	TRBD2	CASSLVTLAGAAGELFF	TGTGCCAGCAGCTTGGTTACACTAGCGGGAGCTGCCGGGGAGCTGTTTTTT
TRBV11-3	TRBJ2-2	many	TRBD1	CASSLTGAGELFF	TGTGCCAGCAGCCTCACAGGGGCCGGGGAGCTGTTTTTT
TRBV7-3	TRBJ1-6	-	-	CASRTYVSPLHF	TGTGCCAGCAGGACGTATGTTTCACCCCTCCACTTT
TRBV7-2	TRBJ1-1	-	-	CASSLRGGWGTEAFF	TGTGCCAGCAGCTTAAGGGGAGGGTGGGGCACTGAAGCTTTCTTT
TRBV10-3	TRBJ2-7	-	-	CAITRQGGEQYF	TGTGCCATCACTCGTCAGGGGGGCGAGCAGTACTTC
TRBV18	TRBJ1-3	-	TRBD1	CASSPLDRVDGNTIYF	TGTGCCAGCTCACCCCTCGACAGGGTAGATGGAAACACCATATATTTT
TRBV10-2	TRBJ2-1	-	TRBD2	CASSDPSGTSVGYNEQFF	TGTGCCAGCAGTGACCCGTCCGGGACTAGCGTTGGCTACAATGAGCAGTTCTTC
TRBV2	TRBJ1-5	once	-	CASSEGNGNQPQHF	TGTGCCAGCAGTGAAGGGAACGGCAATCAGCCCCAGCATTTT
TRBV10-2	TRBJ2-6	-	-	CASSDVGGSGANVLTF	TGCGCCAGCAGTGACGTCGGGGGCTCTGGGGCCAACGTCCTGACTTTC
TRBV11-1	TRBJ2-1	-	TRBD2	CASSLSGSPGYSEQFF	TGTGCCAGCAGCTTGAGCGGGAGTCCCGGCTACAGTGAGCAGTTCTTC
TRBV4-1	TRBJ2-1	few	-	CASSDPNRQAYNEQFF	TGCGCCAGCAGCGACCCCAATCGACAGGCCTACAATGAGCAGTTCTTC
TRBV20-1	TRBJ1-5	-	TRBD1	CSARPGQVNQPQHF	TGCAGTGCTAGACCGGGACAGGTCAATCAGCCCCAGCATTTT
TRBV2	TRBJ2-1	-	-	CASKESSYNEQFF	TGTGCCAGCAAAGAGAGCTCCTACAATGAGCAGTTCTTC
TRBV28	TRBJ2-2	few	TRBD2	CAVGGGNTGELFF	TGTGCCGTCGGCGGGGGAAACACCGGGGAGCTGTTTTTT
TRBV10-3	TRBJ2-1	-	-	CAISESDGWSEQFF	TGTGCCATCAGTGAGTCGGATGGGTGGAGTGAGCAGTTCTTC
TRBV7-9	TRBJ1-5	many	TRBD1	CASSYGTGRNQPQHF	TGTGCCAGCAGTTACGGGACAGGGAGGAATCAGCCCCAGCATTTT
TRBV20-1	TRBJ2-7	many	-	CSAREGYEQYF	TGCAGTGCTAGAGAAGGGTACGAGCAGTACTTC